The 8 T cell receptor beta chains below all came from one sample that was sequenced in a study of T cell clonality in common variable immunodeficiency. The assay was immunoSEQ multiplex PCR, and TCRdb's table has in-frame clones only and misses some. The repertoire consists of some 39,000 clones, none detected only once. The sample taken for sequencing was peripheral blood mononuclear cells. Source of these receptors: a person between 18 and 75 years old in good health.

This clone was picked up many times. The sequenced part of the CDR3 DNA is TGTGCCAGCAGCTTAGCCCTAGCGGGAGGAGTAGATACG. Translated, it gives CASSLALAGGVDT. The full CDR3 protein reads CASSLALAGGVDTQYF. The chain carries TRBV13 and TRBJ2-3; 11 positions match TRBD2. The observed sequence ends 3 residues before the CDR3 terminus, with the missing tail filled in from the germline J gene. Germline V lookup: CDR1 PRHDT, CDR2 FYEKMQ (reference sequence). After removal of 1 base from V and 5 bases from J, the junction contained 5 bases not matched to a gene. The length of the CDR3 is 16 residues.

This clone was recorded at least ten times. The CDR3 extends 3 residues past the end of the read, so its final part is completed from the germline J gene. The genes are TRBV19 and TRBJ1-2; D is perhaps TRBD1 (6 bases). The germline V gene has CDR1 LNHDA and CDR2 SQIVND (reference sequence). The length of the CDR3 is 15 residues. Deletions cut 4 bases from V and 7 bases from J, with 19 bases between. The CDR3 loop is CASSTTGRGWGGYTF. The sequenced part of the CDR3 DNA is TGTGCCAGTAGTACGACAGGTCGTGGATGGGGTGGC.

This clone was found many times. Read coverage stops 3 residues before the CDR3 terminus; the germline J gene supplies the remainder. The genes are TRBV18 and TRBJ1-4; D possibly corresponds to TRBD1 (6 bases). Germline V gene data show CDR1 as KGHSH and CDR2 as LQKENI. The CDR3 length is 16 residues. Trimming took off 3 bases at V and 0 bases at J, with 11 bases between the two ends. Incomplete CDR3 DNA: TGTGCCAGCTCACCCGCCAACAGGGCAACTAATGAAAAA. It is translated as CASSPANRATNEK. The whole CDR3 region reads CASSPANRATNEKLFF.

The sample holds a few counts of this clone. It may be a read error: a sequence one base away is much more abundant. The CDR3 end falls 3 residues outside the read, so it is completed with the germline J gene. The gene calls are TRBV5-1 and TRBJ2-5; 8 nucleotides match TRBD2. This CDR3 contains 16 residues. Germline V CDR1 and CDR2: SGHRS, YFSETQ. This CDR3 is CASSLAAGVRTDTQYF. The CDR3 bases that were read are TGCGCCAGCAGCTTGGCAGCGGGAGTTCGCACAGATACC.

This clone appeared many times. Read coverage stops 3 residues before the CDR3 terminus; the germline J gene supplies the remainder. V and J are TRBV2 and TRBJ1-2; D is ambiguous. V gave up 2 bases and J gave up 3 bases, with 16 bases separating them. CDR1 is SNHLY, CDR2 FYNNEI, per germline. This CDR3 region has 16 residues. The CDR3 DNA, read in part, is TGTGCCAGCAGTGAACATTTGGCAGGCTTAGACTATGGC. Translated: CASSEHLAGLDYG. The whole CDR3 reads CASSEHLAGLDYGYTF.

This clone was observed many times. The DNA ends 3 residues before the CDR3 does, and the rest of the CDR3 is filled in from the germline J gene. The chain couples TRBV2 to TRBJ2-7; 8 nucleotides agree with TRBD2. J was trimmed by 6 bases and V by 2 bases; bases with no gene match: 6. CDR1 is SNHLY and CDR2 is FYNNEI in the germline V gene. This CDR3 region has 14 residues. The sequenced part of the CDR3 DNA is TGTGCCAGCAGTGAATTCGGGACTAGACCCGAG. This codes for CASSEFGTRPE. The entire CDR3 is CASSEFGTRPEQYF.

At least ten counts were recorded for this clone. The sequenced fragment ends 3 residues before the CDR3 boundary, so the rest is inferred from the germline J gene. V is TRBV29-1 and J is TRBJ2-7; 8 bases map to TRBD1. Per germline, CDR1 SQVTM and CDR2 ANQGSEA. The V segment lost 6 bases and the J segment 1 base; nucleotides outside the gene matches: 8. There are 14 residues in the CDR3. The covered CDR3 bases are TGCAGCGTCTCAACAGGGGGTTCATCCTACGAG. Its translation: CSVSTGGSSYE. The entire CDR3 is CSVSTGGSSYEQYF.

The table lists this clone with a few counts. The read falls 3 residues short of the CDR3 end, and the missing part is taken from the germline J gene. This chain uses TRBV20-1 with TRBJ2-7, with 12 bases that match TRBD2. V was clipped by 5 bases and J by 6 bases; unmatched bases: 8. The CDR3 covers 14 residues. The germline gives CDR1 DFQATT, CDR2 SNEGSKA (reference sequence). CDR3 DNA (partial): TGCAGTGCTGATCTAGCGGGAGGGCCCGGCGAG. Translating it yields CSADLAGGPGE. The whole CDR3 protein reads CSADLAGGPGEQYF.